This T cell receptor (beta chain) was recovered during a study of control samples from healthy donors and cancer patients. V was shortened by 2 bases and J by 6 bases, with 5 bases between the two germline ends. The CDR3 is made up of 11 amino acids. Germline V gene sequence: CDR1 GTSNPN, CDR2 SVGIG (reference sequence). Repertoires were generated with immunoSEQ multiplex PCR, while TCRdb's copy carries only in-frame clones and drops some. The sample yields some 39,000 clones, about four fifths seen once. This sequence was found in a woman in her sixties or seventies with lung cancer. The sequenced material came from PBMCs. This sequence joins TRBV30 and TRBJ2-1, with D unresolved. In DNA form, the CDR3 reads TGTGCCTGGAGTCCCGCCAATGAGCAGTTCTTC. It encodes CAWSPANEQFF.